These 6 T cell receptor beta chains came from one sample sequenced in a study of OX40 agonist ivuxolimab in advanced cancers. Generated by immunoSEQ multiplex PCR, the TCRdb table keeps only in-frame clones and is missing some. The table records tens of thousands of clones, 75% to 90% of them present only once. The sample in question was CD4+ or CD8+ T cells sorted from blood, obtained in a trial of the OX40 agonist ivuxolimab. Receptors originate from an adult with an advanced solid tumor such as melanoma, head and neck, liver or kidney cancer.

V gene TRBV5-4 combines with J gene TRBJ1-2; D might be TRBD1 (5 bases). CDR3 length: 14 amino acids. Germline lookup yields CDR1 SGHNT and CDR2 YYREEE (reference sequence). Deletions cut 4 bases from V and 4 bases from J, with 14 bases between. In DNA, the CDR3 is TGTGCCAGCAGCCAGGGTGGCGCGACCTATGGCTACACCTTC. The encoded protein is CASSQGGATYGYTF.

The rearrangement links TRBV11-3 to TRBJ2-4, with no clear D. CDR3 length: 13 amino acids. The V gene lost 3 bases and the J gene lost 9 bases, with 12 bases spanning the gap. CDR1 is SGHNT and CDR2 is YENEEA in the germline V gene. CDR3 DNA: TGTGCCAGCAGCTTGTTTCACTCGGGCATTCAGTACTTC. Protein: CASSLFHSGIQYF.

The chain employs TRBV5-8 and TRBJ2-7; D is undetermined. The CDR3 loop spans 10 amino acids. V was clipped by 1 base and J by 7 bases, with 3 bases between them. Per the germline V gene, CDR1 is SGHTS and CDR2 is YDEGEE. The DNA of the CDR3 is TGTGCCAGCAGCTTGCGAGAGCAGTACTTC. This encodes CASSLREQYF.

The V call is TRBV28, the J call TRBJ1-2; D is ambiguous. Germline CDR1 is MDHEN and CDR2 is SYDVKM. The CDR3 has 14 residues. V lost 7 bases, J lost 2 bases, and 14 bases lay in between. The CDR3 DNA reads TGTGCCAGCACCCTTGCCGGTTGGAACTATGGCTACACCTTC. This encodes CASTLAGWNYGYTF.

V and J are TRBV18 and TRBJ1-4; tentative D call: TRBD1 (5 bases). Germline CDR1 reads KGHSH; CDR2 reads LQKENI. The V end was cut by 4 bases, the J end by 2 bases, with 8 bases between. The CDR3 length is 14 residues. The CDR3 loop reads CASSLGTTNEKLFF. CDR3 bases: TGTGCCAGCTCACTAGGGACCACTAATGAAAAACTGTTTTTT.

The sample holds a few counts of this clone. The chain joins TRBV28 to TRBJ2-1; 14 bases are a match to TRBD2. CDR3 length: 21 residues. V trimming: 5 bases; J trimming: 0 bases; junction bases outside the gene matches: 15. Germline loops: CDR1 MDHEN, CDR2 SYDVKM. The DNA of the CDR3 is TGTGCCAGCAGTCTTTGGGGGACTAGCGGGAGTCGAGGACCCTCCTACAATGAGCAGTTCTTC. This codes for CASSLWGTSGSRGPSYNEQFF.